The clone carrying this TCR beta chain came up a few times. This entry is derived from a study of blood T cell repertoires in COVID-19. Looking at the study overall: The United States, Italy and Spain supplied acute and convalescent COVID-19 samples. The analysed material was cDNA or gDNA that came from T cells, B-cell-depleted T cells, or PBMCs.

In the authors' workflow: Researchers report that nucleated cell counts were estimated from reference gene primer amplification. Assay used: immunoSEQ multiplex PCR; TCRdb lists only in-frame clones, some missing. V and J calls and clone size follow that table, whereas D and trimming were derived from the DNA. The sample yields approximately 140,000 clones, around 83% seen once. The V segment lost 7 bases and the J segment 5 bases; nucleotides outside the gene matches: 4. The germline CDR1 and CDR2 sequences are MGHRA and YSYEKL. The CDR3 runs 12 residues. The sequenced sample consisted of peripheral blood. The sequence came from a woman in her fifties or sixties with acute or convalescent COVID-19. The chain has TRBV4-1 and TRBJ1-2, with TRBD1 matching 7 bases. The CDR3 here is CASNQGGYGYTF. CDR3 DNA sequence: TGCGCCAGCAACCAGGGGGGGTATGGCTACACCTTC.